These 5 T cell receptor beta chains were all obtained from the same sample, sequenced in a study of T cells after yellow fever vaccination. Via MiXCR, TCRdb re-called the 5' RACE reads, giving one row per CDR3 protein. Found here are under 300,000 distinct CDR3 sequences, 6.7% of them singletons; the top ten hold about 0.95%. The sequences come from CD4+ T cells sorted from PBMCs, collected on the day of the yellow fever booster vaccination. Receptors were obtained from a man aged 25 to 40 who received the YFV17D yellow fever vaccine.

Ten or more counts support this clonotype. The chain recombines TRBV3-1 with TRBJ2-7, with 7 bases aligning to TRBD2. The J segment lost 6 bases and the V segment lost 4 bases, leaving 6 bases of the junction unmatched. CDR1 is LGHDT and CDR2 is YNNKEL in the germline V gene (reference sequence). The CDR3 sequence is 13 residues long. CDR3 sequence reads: CASSRLAAPEQYF. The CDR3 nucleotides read TGTGCCAGCAGCCGCCTAGCGGCGCCCGAGCAGTACTTC.

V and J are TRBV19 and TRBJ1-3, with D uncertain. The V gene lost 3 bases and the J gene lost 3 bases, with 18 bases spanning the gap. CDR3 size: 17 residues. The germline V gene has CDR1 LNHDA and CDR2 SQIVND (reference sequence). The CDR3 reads CASSIPAGSKNGNTIYF. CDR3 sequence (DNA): TGTGCCAGTAGTATCCCCGCCGGCAGTAAGAATGGAAACACCATATATTTT.

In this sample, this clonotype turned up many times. In DNA, the CDR3 is TGTGCCAGCAGCTTGGCTAGCGCTCAAGAGACCCAGTACTTC. Protein sequence: CASSLASAQETQYF. The chain links TRBV7-2 to TRBJ2-5; the D gene is possibly TRBD2 (6 bases). Trimming removed 3 bases at V and 2 bases at J, with 10 bases between. CDR3 length: 14 amino acids. Germline assignment: CDR1 SGHTA and CDR2 FQGNSA.

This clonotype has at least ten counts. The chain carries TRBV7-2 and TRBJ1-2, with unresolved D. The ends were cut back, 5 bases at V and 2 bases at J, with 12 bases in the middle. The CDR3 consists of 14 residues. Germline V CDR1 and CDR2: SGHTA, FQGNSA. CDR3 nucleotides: TGTGCCAGCAGCCCAGTGGTAGTAAACTATGGCTACACCTTC. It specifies CASSPVVVNYGYTF.

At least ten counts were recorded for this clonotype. CDR3 DNA sequence: TGCGCCAGCAGCTTAACAGCTCTTAAGAACACCGGGGAGCTGTTTTTT. Translating gives CASSLTALKNTGELFF. V gene TRBV5-1 combines with J gene TRBJ2-2; no firm D call. The CDR3 is 16 amino acids. Germline CDR1 SGHRS, CDR2 YFSETQ. The V end was cut by 2 bases, the J end by 1 base, with 12 bases between. The full variable domain, with the rest looked up from reference TRBV5-1 and TRBJ2-2, is KAGVTQTPRYLIKTRGQQVTLSCSPISGHRSVSWYQQTPGQGLQFLFEYFSETQRNKGNFPGRFSGRQFSNSRSEMNVSTLELGDSALYLCASSLTALKNTGELFFGEGSRLTVL.